This T cell receptor (beta chain) derives from a study of tumor-infiltrating lymphocytes in oesophageal squamous cell carcinoma. TCRdb used MiXCR to reprocess the PCR reads, holding one entry per CDR3 protein. The table includes 13,000 or so distinct CDR3 sequences, around 59% detected once. The CDR3 consists of 12 residues. The germline V gene has CDR1 MDHEN and CDR2 SYDVKM. Deletions cut 6 bases from V and 10 bases from J, with 15 bases between. This TCR came from a female donor with esophageal squamous cell carcinoma. The specimen was esophageal tumor tissue. The J gene is TRBJ1-1, the V gene TRBV28, with D perhaps TRBD1 (5 bases). This CDR3 reads CASSLGTPGAFF. DNA for the CDR3: TGTGCCAGCAGCTTAGGGACCCCGGGAGCTTTCTTT.